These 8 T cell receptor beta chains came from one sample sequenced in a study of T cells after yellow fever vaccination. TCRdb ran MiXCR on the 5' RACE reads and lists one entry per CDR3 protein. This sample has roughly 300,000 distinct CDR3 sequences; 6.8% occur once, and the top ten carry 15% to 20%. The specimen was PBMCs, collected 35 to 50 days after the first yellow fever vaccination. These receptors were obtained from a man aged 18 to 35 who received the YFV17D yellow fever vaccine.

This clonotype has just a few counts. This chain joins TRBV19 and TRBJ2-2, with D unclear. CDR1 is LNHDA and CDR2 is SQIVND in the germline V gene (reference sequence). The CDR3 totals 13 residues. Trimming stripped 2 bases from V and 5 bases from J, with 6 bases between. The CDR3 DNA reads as TGTGCCAGTAGTATAAAGGTTACCGGGGAGCTGTTTTTT. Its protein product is CASSIKVTGELFF. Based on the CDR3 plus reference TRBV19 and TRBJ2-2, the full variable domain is DGGITQSPKYLFRKEGQNVTLSCEQNLNHDAMYWYRQDPGQGLRLIYYSQIVNDFQKGDIAEGYSVSREKKESFPLTVTSAQKNPTAFYLCASSIKVTGELFFGEGSRLTVL.

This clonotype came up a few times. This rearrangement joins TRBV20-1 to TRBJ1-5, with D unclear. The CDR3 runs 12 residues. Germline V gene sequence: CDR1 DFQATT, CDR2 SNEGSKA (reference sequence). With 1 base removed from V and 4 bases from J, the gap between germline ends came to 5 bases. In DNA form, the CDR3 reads TGCAGTGCTAGAGGGGAGAATCAGCCCCAGCATTTT. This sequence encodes CSARGENQPQHF.

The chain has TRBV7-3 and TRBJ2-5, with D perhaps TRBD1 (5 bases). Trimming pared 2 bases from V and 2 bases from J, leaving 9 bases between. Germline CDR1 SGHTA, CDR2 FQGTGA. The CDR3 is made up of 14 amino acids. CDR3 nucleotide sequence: TGTGCCAGCAGCTTATCCAGGGATCAAGAGACCCAGTACTTC. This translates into CASSLSRDQETQYF.

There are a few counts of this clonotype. CDR3 residues: CASSPTTGRTDTQYF. The CDR3 nucleotides read TGTGCCAGCTCACCGACGACAGGGCGAACAGATACGCAGTATTTT. The rearrangement joins TRBV18 to TRBJ2-3, with 7 bases that match TRBD1. The CDR3 totals 15 residues. From germline, CDR1 is KGHSH and CDR2 LQKENI. The V gene end was trimmed by 3 bases and the J gene end by 3 bases; junction bases not matched to a gene: 6. The variable domain in full, completed from reference TRBV18 and TRBJ2-3, reads NAGVMQNPRHLVRRRGQEARLRCSPMKGHSHVYWYRQLPEEGLKFMVYLQKENIIDESGMPKERFSAEFPKEGPSILRIQQVVRGDSAAYFCASSPTTGRTDTQYFGPGTRLTVL.

CDR3 sequence (DNA): TGTGCCAGCAGGCCACAGGTACCCGGGGAGCTGTTTTTT. It translates to CASRPQVPGELFF. The rearrangement uses TRBV28 and TRBJ2-2, with a weak D call TRBD1 (5 bases). Germline V gene lookup returns CDR1 MDHEN and CDR2 SYDVKM. Trimming left V 6 bases short and J 6 bases short, with 11 bases between. CDR3 length: 13 amino acids.

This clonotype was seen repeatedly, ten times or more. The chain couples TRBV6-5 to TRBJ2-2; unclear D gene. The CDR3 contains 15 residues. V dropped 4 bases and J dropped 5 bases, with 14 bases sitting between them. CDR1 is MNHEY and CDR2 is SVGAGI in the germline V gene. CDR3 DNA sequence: TGTGCCAGCAGTTCCACGGGTCCCTATACCGGGGAGCTGTTTTTT. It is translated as CASSSTGPYTGELFF.

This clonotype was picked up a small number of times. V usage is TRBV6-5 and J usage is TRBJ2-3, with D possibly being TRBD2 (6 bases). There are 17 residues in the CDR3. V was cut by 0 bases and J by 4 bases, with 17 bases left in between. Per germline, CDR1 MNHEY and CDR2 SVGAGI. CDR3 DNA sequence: TGTGCCAGCAGTTACTCGACGGTTGGAGGGCGTCCAGATACGCAGTATTTT. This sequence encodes CASSYSTVGGRPDTQYF.

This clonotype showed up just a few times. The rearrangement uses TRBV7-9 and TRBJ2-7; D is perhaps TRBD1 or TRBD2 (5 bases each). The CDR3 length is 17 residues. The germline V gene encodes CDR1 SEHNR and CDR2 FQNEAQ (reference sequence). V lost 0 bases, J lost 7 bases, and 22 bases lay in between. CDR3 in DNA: TGTGCCAGCAGCTTAGCAGTTGGCTTGAGGGGTCAAGGGGAGCAGTACGTC. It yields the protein CASSLAVGLRGQGEQYV.